The 29 T cell receptor beta chains listed next were all sequenced from one sample in a study of T-cell memory formation after mild COVID-19. TCRdb recomputed calls from the 5' RACE reads with MiXCR, one row per CDR3 protein. The sample records 360,000 or so distinct CDR3 sequences, 25% to 30% being singletons. Sample: PBMCs or a T cell subset sorted from them (not recorded which). These receptor sequences come from an adult woman who had mild COVID-19 (a few samples of this study predate the infection). Cell type and time point are not known.

This clonotype was counted between two and nine times. The chain joins TRBV6-6 to TRBJ2-1, with 8 bases aligning to TRBD1. Per the germline V gene, CDR1 is MNHNY and CDR2 is SVGAGI (reference sequence). The CDR3 is 15 amino acids. Trimming at V came to 5 bases and at J to 6 bases, leaving 9 bases not matched to a gene. The CDR3, as DNA: TGTGCCAGCAGTGGACAGGGTTTCCCCCTCAATGAGCAGTTCTTC. Amino acids: CASSGQGFPLNEQFF.

The chain employs TRBV4-2 and TRBJ1-4, with no clear D. CDR1 and CDR2 from the germline V gene are LGHNA and YNFKEQ. There are 15 residues in the CDR3. Between the trimmed V and J ends, which lost 4 bases and 5 bases, there was a span of 14 bases. CDR3 sequence (DNA): TGTGCCAGCAGCCCAACGCACAACAGCAATGAAAAACTGTTTTTT. It codes for CASSPTHNSNEKLFF.

The sample holds a few counts of this clonotype. The chain uses TRBV5-1 and TRBJ2-3, with 9 nucleotides matching TRBD2. CDR1 is SGHRS and CDR2 is YFSETQ in the germline V gene. The CDR3 has 15 residues. Trimming removed 3 bases from V and 1 base from J; junction bases left unmatched: 3. The CDR3 DNA reads TGCGCCAGCAGCTCCCAGCGGGGGGGCACAGATACGCAGTATTTT. Translation: CASSSQRGGTDTQYF.

The chain links TRBV14 to TRBJ1-1; D uncertain. The CDR3 length is 13 residues. Germline-derived CDR1 and CDR2 are SGHDN and FVKESK. V lost 1 base to trimming and J lost 5 bases, with 8 bases between them. The CDR3 here is CASSQGMRTEAFF. CDR3 DNA sequence: TGTGCCAGCAGCCAAGGTATGAGAACTGAAGCTTTCTTT.

This clonotype occurred a few times. The chain recombines TRBV24-1 with TRBJ1-5, with D unclear. CDR1 is KGHDR and CDR2 is SFDVKD in the germline V gene. This CDR3 comprises 15 residues. V was cut by 5 bases and J by 7 bases, with 17 bases left in between. In nucleotides, the CDR3 is TGTGCCACCAGTGGAGCCGGCGGCCTAGAACAGCCCCAGCATTTT. Protein: CATSGAGGLEQPQHF.

This clonotype appeared many times. V gene TRBV6-2 or TRBV6-3 combines with J gene TRBJ2-6, with a possible D match to TRBD2 (6 bases). Germline V gene data show CDR1 as MNHEY and CDR2 as SVGEGT. Trimming stripped 2 bases from V and 0 bases from J, with 11 bases between. The CDR3 covers 17 residues. DNA for the CDR3: TGTGCCAGCAGTTACGGAGGGAGTGCCTCTGGGGCCAACGTCCTGACTTTC. Translated: CASSYGGSASGANVLTF.

The rearrangement joins TRBV20-1 to TRBJ2-7; no firm D call. The CDR3 is 11 residues long. V was cut by 3 bases and J by 9 bases, with 12 bases left in between. Germline assignment: CDR1 DFQATT and CDR2 SNEGSKA (reference sequence). CDR3 DNA sequence: TGCAGTGCTAGTGCTATCGTCGGGCAGTACTTC. As protein: CSASAIVGQYF.

The chain carries TRBV5-6 and TRBJ2-3, with TRBD2 matching over 11 bases. In germline, CDR1 is SGHDT, CDR2 YYEEEE. The CDR3 is 18 residues long. V lost 4 bases, J lost 0 bases, and 10 bases stayed unmatched. The CDR3 here is CASSVSLGLAGSTDTQYF. The DNA of the CDR3 is TGTGCCAGCAGCGTGTCCCTTGGACTAGCGGGTAGCACAGATACGCAGTATTTT.

This clonotype showed up just a few times. The gene calls are TRBV20-1 and TRBJ2-5, with a tentative D call TRBD2 (7 bases). CDR1 and CDR2 (germline): DFQATT, SNEGSKA (reference sequence). The CDR3 has 14 amino acids. Trimming took off 5 bases at V and 5 bases at J, with 18 bases between the two ends. The CDR3 DNA follows: TGCAGTGCTCCGATCGGGGGGCGTGGGGAGACCCAGTACTTC. Protein sequence: CSAPIGGRGETQYF.

There are a few counts of this clonotype. The chain uses TRBV10-3 and TRBJ2-7; D possibly corresponds to TRBD2 (5 bases). With 5 bases removed from V and 0 bases from J, the gap between germline ends came to 14 bases. The CDR3 is 15 residues long. The germline V gene encodes CDR1 ENHRY and CDR2 SYGVKD. The CDR3 DNA is TGTGCCATCAGTAAGGACTCCCCCAGCTCCTACGAGCAGTACTTC. The encoded protein is CAISKDSPSSYEQYF.

The chain couples TRBV20-1 to TRBJ2-5, with 7 positions matching TRBD2. CDR1 DFQATT and CDR2 SNEGSKA come from the germline V gene (reference sequence). This CDR3 has 15 amino acids. V was clipped by 0 bases and J by 5 bases; unmatched bases: 9. The CDR3 loop is CSARERGGPWETQYF. CDR3 in DNA: TGCAGTGCTAGAGAACGGGGAGGGCCCTGGGAGACCCAGTACTTC.

CDR3 residues: CSADPGLAGVTQYF. The DNA of the CDR3 is TGCAGCGCCGACCCGGGACTAGCGGGAGTAACGCAGTATTTT. V is TRBV29-1 and J is TRBJ2-3; 14 nucleotides align to TRBD2. The CDR3 is made up of 14 amino acids. V trimming: 7 bases; J trimming: 9 bases; junction bases outside the gene matches: 9. Germline V gene data show CDR1 as SQVTM and CDR2 as ANQGSEA.

The V call is TRBV25-1, the J call TRBJ2-1, with a tentative D call TRBD2 (5 bases). CDR3 length equals 13 residues. The V and J ends lost 2 bases and 8 bases respectively, with 10 bases between them. Germline V gene sequence: CDR1 MGHDK, CDR2 SYGVNS. CDR3 sequence reads: CASSELAWYEQFF. CDR3 sequence (DNA): TGTGCCAGCAGTGAACTAGCTTGGTATGAGCAGTTCTTC.

The rearrangement joins TRBV3-1 to TRBJ2-1; the D gene could be TRBD1 or TRBD2 (5 bases each). Trimming removed 0 bases at V and 4 bases at J, with 13 bases between. CDR1 and CDR2 from the germline V gene are LGHDT and YNNKEL (reference sequence). This CDR3 has 16 residues. In nucleotides, the CDR3 is TGTGCCAGCAGCCAAGATGGGGGTCTCCCTTACAATGAGCAGTTCTTC. This codes for CASSQDGGLPYNEQFF.

The chain employs TRBV12-3 or TRBV12-4 and TRBJ2-2; 8 positions agree with TRBD1. This CDR3 is built from 19 residues. J lost 6 bases, V lost 6 bases, and 21 bases had no gene match. The CDR3 sequence is CASSSGNRDRRPGPGELFF. The CDR3 coding sequence is TGTGCCAGCAGCTCAGGAAACCGGGACAGGCGTCCTGGGCCCGGGGAGCTGTTTTTT.

This clonotype was detected only once. This chain links TRBV2 with TRBJ2-4; possible D gene TRBD2, 7 bases. Deletions cut 8 bases from V and 15 bases from J, with 20 bases between. This CDR3 is 12 amino acids long. From germline, CDR1 is SNHLY and CDR2 FYNNEI. This CDR3 is CASGVAGAGWYF. The CDR3 DNA follows: TGTGCCAGCGGTGTTGCGGGGGCGGGGTGGTACTTC. Filled out from reference TRBV2 and TRBJ2-4, the complete variable domain reads EPEVTQTPSHQVTQMGQEVILRCVPISNHLYFYWYRQILGQKVEFLVSFYNNEISEKSEIFDDQFSVERPDGSNFTLKIRSTKLEDSAMYFCASGVAGAGWYFGAGTRLSVL.

In its sample, this clonotype was seen a few times. The genes are TRBV24-1 and TRBJ2-2; D not certain. CDR3 length: 13 amino acids. Looked up from germline, CDR1 is KGHDR and CDR2 is SFDVKD. V was pared by 0 bases and J by 3 bases, with 1 base between. The CDR3 DNA sequence: TGTGCCACCAGTGATTTGGACACCGGGGAGCTGTTTTTT. Translated: CATSDLDTGELFF.

The chain joins TRBV30 to TRBJ1-2; TRBD1 might be the D (5 bases). There are 12 residues in the CDR3. Germline values: CDR1 GTSNPN, CDR2 SVGIG (reference sequence). V lost 2 bases and J 8 bases, leaving 12 bases between the germline ends. Written as DNA, the CDR3 is TGTGCCTGGAGTAGGGACCTCCCGGGCTACACCTTC. It specifies CAWSRDLPGYTF.

This rearrangement joins TRBV7-9 to TRBJ1-2; D might be TRBD1 (5 bases). CDR3 size: 13 residues. Trimming left V 4 bases short and J 4 bases short, with 10 bases between. Germline CDR1 SEHNR, CDR2 FQNEAQ (reference sequence). DNA for the CDR3: TGTGCCAGCAGCTCGACAGAGATCTATGGCTACACCTTC. This translates into CASSSTEIYGYTF.

The chain is built from TRBV5-1 and TRBJ1-1; 9 nucleotides line up with TRBD1. The ends lost 4 bases at V and 3 bases at J; junction bases unmatched: 4. CDR1 SGHRS and CDR2 YFSETQ come from the germline V gene. This CDR3 has 14 residues. CDR3 protein: CASSRRQGDTEAFF. The DNA for the CDR3 is TGCGCCAGCAGCCGGAGACAGGGGGACACTGAAGCTTTCTTT. Complete variable domain (other parts from reference TRBV5-1 and TRBJ1-1): KAGVTQTPRYLIKTRGQQVTLSCSPISGHRSVSWYQQTPGQGLQFLFEYFSETQRNKGNFPGRFSGRQFSNSRSEMNVSTLELGDSALYLCASSRRQGDTEAFFGQGTRLTVV.

The chain employs TRBV5-1 and TRBJ2-1, with 7 bases lining up with TRBD1. Germline CDR1 SGHRS, CDR2 YFSETQ. J was trimmed by 6 bases and V by 6 bases; bases with no gene match: 9. CDR3 length equals 14 residues. CDR3 nucleotides: TGCGCCAGCATGCTAGGGGGCGCGGGCAATGAGCAGTTCTTC. It codes for CASMLGGAGNEQFF.

This clonotype was counted a few times. The gene calls are TRBV20-1 and TRBJ1-1; 10 bases are a match to TRBD1. V shed 0 bases and J 1 base; nucleotides not matched to a gene: 2. This CDR3 region has 15 residues. Germline assignment: CDR1 DFQATT and CDR2 SNEGSKA (reference sequence). CDR3 DNA: TGCAGTGCTAGAGACCGGGACAGGGGGAACACTGAAGCTTTCTTT. It specifies CSARDRDRGNTEAFF.

This clonotype has a handful of counts. The chain is built from TRBV5-1 and TRBJ1-1, with D unresolved. V was shortened by 2 bases and J by 4 bases, with 12 bases between the two germline ends. From germline, CDR1 is SGHRS and CDR2 YFSETQ. The CDR3 loop spans 14 amino acids. The CDR3, as DNA: TGCGCCAGCAGCTTTTCCGGGCCAACCACTGAAGCTTTCTTT. Amino acid sequence: CASSFSGPTTEAFF. Complete variable domain (other parts from reference TRBV5-1 and TRBJ1-1): KAGVTQTPRYLIKTRGQQVTLSCSPISGHRSVSWYQQTPGQGLQFLFEYFSETQRNKGNFPGRFSGRQFSNSRSEMNVSTLELGDSALYLCASSFSGPTTEAFFGQGTRLTVV.

The rearrangement links TRBV20-1 to TRBJ1-1; 8 positions agree with TRBD1. V lost 6 bases to trimming and J lost 1 base; unmatched junction nucleotides: 13. CDR1 and CDR2 (germline): DFQATT, SNEGSKA (reference sequence). The CDR3 totals 16 residues. The CDR3 spells CSATGQGSLPNTEAFF. The CDR3 DNA sequence: TGCAGTGCGACCGGACAGGGAAGTTTGCCGAACACTGAAGCTTTCTTT.

This clonotype was found a few times. The chain joins TRBV4-1 to TRBJ2-7; 9 positions match TRBD1. V lost 4 bases, J lost 3 bases, and 10 bases stayed unmatched. Germline V gives CDR1 MGHRA, CDR2 YSYEKL. This CDR3 contains 16 residues. The CDR3: CASSRRAGTGIYEQYF. In DNA form, the CDR3 reads TGCGCCAGCAGCCGCCGGGCCGGGACAGGGATCTACGAGCAGTACTTC.

The rearrangement uses TRBV29-1 and TRBJ2-1, with 8 bases matching TRBD2. CDR3 size: 14 residues. Germline V gives CDR1 SQVTM, CDR2 ANQGSEA. The ends lost 6 bases at V and 3 bases at J; junction bases unmatched: 7. The DNA of the CDR3 is TGCAGCGTCGCCTTGGCGGGAGGCTACAATGAGCAGTTCTTC. Protein sequence: CSVALAGGYNEQFF.

CDR3 bases: TGTGCCAGCAGCCCCACAGGGTTAACCTACGAGCAGTACTTC. Protein sequence: CASSPTGLTYEQYF. The chain carries TRBV12-3 or TRBV12-4 and TRBJ2-7; a possible D gene is TRBD1 (6 bases). V shed 6 bases and J shed 2 bases, with 14 bases lying between them. The CDR3 runs to 14 residues.

This chain connects TRBV12-3 or TRBV12-4 to TRBJ1-2; D gene unclear. The CDR3 consists of 13 residues. Trimming left V 3 bases short and J 4 bases short, with 9 bases between. For the CDR3, the DNA is TGTGCCAGCAGTTTTGACCTTTCCTATGGCTACACCTTC. This translates into CASSFDLSYGYTF.

The rearrangement links TRBV19 to TRBJ2-1; D is tentatively TRBD1 or TRBD2 (5 bases each). Germline V gives CDR1 LNHDA, CDR2 SQIVND (reference sequence). The CDR3 covers 15 residues. Trimming cost V 3 bases and J 3 bases, with 12 bases left between them. CDR3 sequence: CASSISGAGYNEQFF. The DNA for the CDR3 is TGTGCCAGTAGTATTTCCGGGGCCGGCTACAATGAGCAGTTCTTC.